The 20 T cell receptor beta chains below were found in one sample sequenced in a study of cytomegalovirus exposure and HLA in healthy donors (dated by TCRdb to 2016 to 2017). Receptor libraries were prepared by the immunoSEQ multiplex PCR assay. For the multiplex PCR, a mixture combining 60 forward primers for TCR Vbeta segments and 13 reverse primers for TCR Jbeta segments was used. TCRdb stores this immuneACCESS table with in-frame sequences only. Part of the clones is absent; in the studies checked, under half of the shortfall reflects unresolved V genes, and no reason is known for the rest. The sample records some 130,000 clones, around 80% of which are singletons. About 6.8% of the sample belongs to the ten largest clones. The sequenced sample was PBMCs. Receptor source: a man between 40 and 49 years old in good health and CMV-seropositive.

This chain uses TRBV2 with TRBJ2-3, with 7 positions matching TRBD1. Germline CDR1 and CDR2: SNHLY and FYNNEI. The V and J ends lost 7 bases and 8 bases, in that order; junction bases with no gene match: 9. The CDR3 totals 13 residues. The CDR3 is CASKNTGQPTQYF. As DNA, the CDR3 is TGTGCCAGCAAGAACACGGGACAGCCTACGCAGTATTTT.

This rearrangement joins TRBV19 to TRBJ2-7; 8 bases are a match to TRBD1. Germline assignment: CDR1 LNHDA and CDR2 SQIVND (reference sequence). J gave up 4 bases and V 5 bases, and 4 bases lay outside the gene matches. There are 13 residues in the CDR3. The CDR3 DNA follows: TGTGCCAGTAGTGACAGGGGAAGGTACGAGCAGTACTTC. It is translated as CASSDRGRYEQYF.

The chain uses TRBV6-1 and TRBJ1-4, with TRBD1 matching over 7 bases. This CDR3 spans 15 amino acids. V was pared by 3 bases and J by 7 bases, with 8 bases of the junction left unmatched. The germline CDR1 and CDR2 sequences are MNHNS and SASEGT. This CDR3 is CASSDLTGRGEKLFF. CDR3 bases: TGTGCCAGCAGTGACCTGACAGGGCGGGGTGAAAAACTGTTTTTT.

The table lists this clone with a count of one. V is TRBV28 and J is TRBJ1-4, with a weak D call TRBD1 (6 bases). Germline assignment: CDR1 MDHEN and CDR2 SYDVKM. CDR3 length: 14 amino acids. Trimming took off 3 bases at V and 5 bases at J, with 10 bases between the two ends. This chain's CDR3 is CASSFGQPNEKLFF. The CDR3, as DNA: TGTGCCAGCAGTTTTGGACAGCCCAATGAAAAACTGTTTTTT.

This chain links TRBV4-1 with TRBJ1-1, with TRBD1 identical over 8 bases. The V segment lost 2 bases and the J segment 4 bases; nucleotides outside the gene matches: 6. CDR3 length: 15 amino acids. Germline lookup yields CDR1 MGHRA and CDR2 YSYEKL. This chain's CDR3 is CASSQTGTGRTEAFF. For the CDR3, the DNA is TGCGCCAGCAGCCAAACCGGGACAGGCCGCACTGAAGCTTTCTTT.

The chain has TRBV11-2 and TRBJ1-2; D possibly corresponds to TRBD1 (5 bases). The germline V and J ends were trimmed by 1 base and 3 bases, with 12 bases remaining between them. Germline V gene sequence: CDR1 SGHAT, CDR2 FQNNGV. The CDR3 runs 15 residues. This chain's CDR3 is CASSLAGVAYYGYTF. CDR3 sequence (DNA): TGTGCCAGCAGCTTAGCGGGGGTCGCGTACTATGGCTACACCTTC.

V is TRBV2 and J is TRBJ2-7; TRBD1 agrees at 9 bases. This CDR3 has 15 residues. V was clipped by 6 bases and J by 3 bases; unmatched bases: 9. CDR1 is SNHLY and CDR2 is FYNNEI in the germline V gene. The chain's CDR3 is CASRWGTGNHYEQYF. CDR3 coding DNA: TGTGCCAGCAGATGGGGGACAGGGAATCACTACGAGCAGTACTTC.

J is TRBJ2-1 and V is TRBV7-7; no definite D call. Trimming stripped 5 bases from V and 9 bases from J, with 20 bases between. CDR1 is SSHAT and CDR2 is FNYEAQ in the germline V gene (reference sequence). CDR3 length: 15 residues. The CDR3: CASSASTDPAAEQFF. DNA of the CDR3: TGTGCCAGCAGCGCTAGTACCGACCCCGCGGCTGAGCAGTTCTTC.

CDR3: CASSFGTGYEQYF. The CDR3 coding sequence is TGTGCCAGCAGTTTCGGGACAGGTTACGAGCAGTACTTC. The chain couples TRBV27 to TRBJ2-7, with 8 nucleotides matching TRBD1. Germline CDR1 and CDR2: MNHEY and SMNVEV (reference sequence). This CDR3 has 13 amino acids. Trimming at V came to 3 bases and at J to 4 bases, leaving 2 bases not matched to a gene.

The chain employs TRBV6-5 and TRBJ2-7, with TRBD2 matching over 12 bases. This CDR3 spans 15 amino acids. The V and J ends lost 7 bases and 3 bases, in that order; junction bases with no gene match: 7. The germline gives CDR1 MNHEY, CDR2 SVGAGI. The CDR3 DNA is TGTGCCAGCACTTTAACGACTAGCGGGAGCTACGAGCAGTACTTC. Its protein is CASTLTTSGSYEQYF.

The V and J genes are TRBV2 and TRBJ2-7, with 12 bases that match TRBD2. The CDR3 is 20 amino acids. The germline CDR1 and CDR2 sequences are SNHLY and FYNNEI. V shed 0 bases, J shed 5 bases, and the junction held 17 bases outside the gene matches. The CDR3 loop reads CASSEAPNQGLAGGPDEQYF. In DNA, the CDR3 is TGTGCCAGCAGTGAAGCGCCCAACCAAGGGCTAGCGGGAGGGCCCGACGAGCAGTACTTC.

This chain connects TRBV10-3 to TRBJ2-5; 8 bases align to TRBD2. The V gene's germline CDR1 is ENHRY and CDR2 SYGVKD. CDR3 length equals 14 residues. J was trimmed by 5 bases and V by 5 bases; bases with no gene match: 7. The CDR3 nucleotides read TGTGCCATCAGTCTTGGACGGGGGGGGGAGACCCAGTACTTC. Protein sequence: CAISLGRGGETQYF.

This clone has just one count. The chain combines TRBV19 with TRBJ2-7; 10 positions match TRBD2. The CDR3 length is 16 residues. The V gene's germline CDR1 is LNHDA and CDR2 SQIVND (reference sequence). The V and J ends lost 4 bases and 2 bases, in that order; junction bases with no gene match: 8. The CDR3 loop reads CASSRAPSGRAYEQYF. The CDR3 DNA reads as TGTGCCAGTAGTAGGGCTCCCAGCGGGAGGGCCTACGAGCAGTACTTC.

As DNA, the CDR3 is TGTGCCAGCAAACGGACTTTTAACACCGGGGAGCTGTTTTTT. Its translation: CASKRTFNTGELFF. This rearrangement joins TRBV28 to TRBJ2-2; the D gene is possibly TRBD2 (5 bases). Germline CDR1 reads MDHEN; CDR2 reads SYDVKM. The CDR3 runs 14 residues. Trimming cost V 7 bases and J 2 bases, with 11 bases left between them.

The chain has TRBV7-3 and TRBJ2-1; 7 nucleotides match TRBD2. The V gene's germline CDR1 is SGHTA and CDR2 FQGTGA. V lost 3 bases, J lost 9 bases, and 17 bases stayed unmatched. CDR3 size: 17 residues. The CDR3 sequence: CASSFSASGGVIGEQFF. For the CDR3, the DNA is TGTGCCAGCAGCTTTAGTGCTAGCGGAGGGGTTATTGGTGAGCAGTTCTTC.

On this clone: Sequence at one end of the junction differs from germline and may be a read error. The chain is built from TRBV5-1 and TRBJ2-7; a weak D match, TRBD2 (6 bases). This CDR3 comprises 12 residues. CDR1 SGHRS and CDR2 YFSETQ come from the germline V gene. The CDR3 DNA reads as TGCGCCAGCAGCTTGGCCGGAGGGATCCCGAGATTC. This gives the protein CASSLAGGIPRF.

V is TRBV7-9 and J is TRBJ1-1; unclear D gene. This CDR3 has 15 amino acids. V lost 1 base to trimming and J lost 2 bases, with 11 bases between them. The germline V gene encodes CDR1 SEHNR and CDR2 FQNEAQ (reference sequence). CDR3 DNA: TGTGCCAGCAGCTTAGGAGGGCACCCCAACACTGAAGCTTTCTTT. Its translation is CASSLGGHPNTEAFF. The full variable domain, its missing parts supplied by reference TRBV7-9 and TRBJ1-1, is DTGVSQNPRHKITKRGQNVTFRCDPISEHNRLYWYRQTLGQGPEFLTYFQNEAQLEKSRLLSDRFSAERPKGSFSTLEIQRTEQGDSAMYLCASSLGGHPNTEAFFGQGTRLTVV.

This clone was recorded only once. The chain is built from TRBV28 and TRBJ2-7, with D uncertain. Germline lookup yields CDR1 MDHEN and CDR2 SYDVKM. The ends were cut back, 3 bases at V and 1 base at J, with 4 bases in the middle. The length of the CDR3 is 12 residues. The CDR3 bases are TGTGCCAGCAGTTTGCTATCCTACGAGCAGTACTTC. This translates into CASSLLSYEQYF.

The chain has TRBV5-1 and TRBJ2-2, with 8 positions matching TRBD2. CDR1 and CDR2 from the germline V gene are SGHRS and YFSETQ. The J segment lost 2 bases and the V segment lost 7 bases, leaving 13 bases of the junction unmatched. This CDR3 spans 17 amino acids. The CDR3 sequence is CASRMFSGVHNTGELFF. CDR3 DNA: TGCGCCAGCCGGATGTTTAGCGGGGTTCATAACACCGGGGAGCTGTTTTTT.

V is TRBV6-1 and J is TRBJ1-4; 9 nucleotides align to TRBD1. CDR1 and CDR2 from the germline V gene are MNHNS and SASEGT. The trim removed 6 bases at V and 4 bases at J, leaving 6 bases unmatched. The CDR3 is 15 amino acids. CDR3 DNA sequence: TGTGCCAGCAGCCAAGGGACAGGGTATAATGAAAAACTGTTTTTT. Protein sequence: CASSQGTGYNEKLFF.